These 14 T cell receptor beta chains were all obtained from the same sample, sequenced in a study of graft-versus-host responses after intestinal transplantation. No antigen is known for these receptors. TCRdb's table, derived via immunoSEQ multiplex PCR, lists solely in-frame clones and lacks some. The sample lists fewer than 120,000 clones, 85% to 95% occurring once. The sequencing used unstimulated CD8+ T cells sorted from spleen or lymph node cells, collected before intestinal transplant. Receptor source: a human donor who received an intestinal transplant.

The rearrangement joins TRBV19 to TRBJ2-7; D tentatively reads TRBD1 or TRBD2 (5 bases each). Germline V lookup: CDR1 LNHDA, CDR2 SQIVND (reference sequence). The CDR3 is made up of 15 amino acids. The V end was cut by 4 bases, the J end by 5 bases, with 18 bases between. The CDR3: CASSNLLGVRNEQYF. CDR3 DNA sequence: TGTGCCAGTAGTAACCTCCTGGGGGTACGTAACGAGCAGTACTTC. The whole variable domain, remainder taken from reference TRBV19 and TRBJ2-7, is DGGITQSPKYLFRKEGQNVTLSCEQNLNHDAMYWYRQDPGQGLRLIYYSQIVNDFQKGDIAEGYSVSREKKESFPLTVTSAQKNPTAFYLCASSNLLGVRNEQYFGPGTRLTVT.

The V call is TRBV27, the J call TRBJ2-7; D not resolved. The ends were cut back, 7 bases at V and 13 bases at J, with 14 bases in the middle. CDR1 and CDR2 (germline): MNHEY, SMNVEV (reference sequence). The CDR3 runs to 10 residues. The chain's CDR3 is CASTFPGDYF. The CDR3 DNA reads as TGTGCCAGCACCTTCCCGGGCGACTACTTC.

This clone was counted between two and nine times. V and J are TRBV6-4 and TRBJ2-1, with 10 bases lining up with TRBD1. The CDR3 has 16 amino acids. CDR1 MRHNA and CDR2 SNTAGT come from the germline V gene. V shed 6 bases, J shed 9 bases, and the junction held 14 bases outside the gene matches. The CDR3 nucleotides read TGTGCCAGCAGCAAACAGACAGGGGGCGGTCAGAGTGAGCAGTTCTTC. Amino acids: CASSKQTGGGQSEQFF.

The V call is TRBV27, the J call TRBJ1-2; D perhaps matches TRBD1 (5 bases). Trimming stripped 3 bases from V and 3 bases from J, with 8 bases between. This CDR3 comprises 13 residues. The germline CDR1 and CDR2 sequences are MNHEY and SMNVEV (reference sequence). The chain's CDR3 is CASSFGGDYGYTF. The CDR3 region has the DNA TGTGCCAGCAGTTTTGGAGGGGACTATGGCTACACCTTC.

V usage is TRBV5-1 and J usage is TRBJ2-3; 12 bases align to TRBD2. The CDR3 extends over 15 amino acids. Per germline, CDR1 SGHRS and CDR2 YFSETQ. J lost 9 bases, V lost 3 bases, and 8 bases had no gene match. CDR3 coding DNA: TGCGCCAGCAGCTCCTCTAGCGGGAGGGCCGGGACGCAGTATTTT. Amino acid sequence: CASSSSSGRAGTQYF. The full variable domain, its missing parts supplied by reference TRBV5-1 and TRBJ2-3, is KAGVTQTPRYLIKTRGQQVTLSCSPISGHRSVSWYQQTPGQGLQFLFEYFSETQRNKGNFPGRFSGRQFSNSRSEMNVSTLELGDSALYLCASSSSSGRAGTQYFGPGTRLTVL.

The V call is TRBV5-1, the J call TRBJ1-4; D perhaps matches TRBD1 (5 bases). The CDR3 consists of 15 residues. The V gene lost 0 bases and the J gene lost 8 bases, with 14 bases spanning the gap. Germline values: CDR1 SGHRS, CDR2 YFSETQ. The DNA of the CDR3 is TGCGCCAGCAGCTTGGCCCAGGGTGGGCAAGAAAAACTGTTTTTT. Its protein product is CASSLAQGGQEKLFF.

The chain recombines TRBV6-5 with TRBJ2-2; D uncertain. The CDR3 has 14 amino acids. The germline gives CDR1 MNHEY, CDR2 SVGAGI. Trimming cost V 2 bases and J 6 bases, with 10 bases left between them. The CDR3 DNA follows: TGTGCCAGCAGTTACAAAATGGGCCCCGGGGAGCTGTTTTTT. It yields the protein CASSYKMGPGELFF.

The chain is built from TRBV19 and TRBJ2-1, with a tentative D call TRBD2 (6 bases). The V end lost 5 bases, the J end lost 7 bases, and 15 bases lay between the germline ends. Germline-derived CDR1 and CDR2 are LNHDA and SQIVND (reference sequence). The CDR3 is 14 amino acids. The CDR3 DNA reads as TGTGCCAGTAGTCTGTATAGCCGGGGGAATGAGCAGTTCTTC. This translates into CASSLYSRGNEQFF.

The chain has TRBV6-5 and TRBJ2-7, with a tentative D call TRBD2 (5 bases). This CDR3 has 13 residues. Per germline, CDR1 MNHEY and CDR2 SVGAGI. V was cut by 6 bases and J by 5 bases, with 14 bases left in between. The CDR3 protein is CASSFNGVHEQYF. CDR3 coding DNA: TGTGCCAGCAGCTTCAACGGGGTCCACGAGCAGTACTTC.

As concerns this clone: Different DNA sequences within this sample yield the same CDR3. This chain uses TRBV19 with TRBJ2-7, with TRBD1 identical over 8 bases. The CDR3 covers 14 residues. With V trimmed by 3 bases and J by 4 bases, 5 bases remained unmatched. Germline CDR1 is LNHDA and CDR2 is SQIVND (reference sequence). The CDR3 nucleotides read TGTGCCAGTAGTATTGGGACAGGAGGTTACGAGCAGTACTTC. Translated, it gives CASSIGTGGYEQYF. The variable domain in full, completed from reference TRBV19 and TRBJ2-7, reads DGGITQSPKYLFRKEGQNVTLSCEQNLNHDAMYWYRQDPGQGLRLIYYSQIVNDFQKGDIAEGYSVSREKKESFPLTVTSAQKNPTAFYLCASSIGTGGYEQYFGPGTRLTVT.

Concerning this clone itself: Other DNA sequences from this sample encode an identical CDR3 as well. The chain links TRBV27 to TRBJ2-7; 8 bases align to TRBD2. The CDR3 runs to 14 residues. The J segment lost 3 bases and the V segment lost 0 bases, leaving 1 base of the junction unmatched. CDR1 and CDR2 (germline): MNHEY, SMNVEV (reference sequence). CDR3 protein: CASSLSGTSYEQYF. As DNA, the CDR3 is TGTGCCAGCAGTTTATCAGGGACTAGCTACGAGCAGTACTTC.

V is TRBV30 and J is TRBJ2-3; 12 positions agree with TRBD2. The germline V gene encodes CDR1 GTSNPN and CDR2 SVGIG (reference sequence). The CDR3 extends over 15 amino acids. V was pared by 0 bases and J by 4 bases, with 2 bases of the junction left unmatched. CDR3 sequence: CAWSVRLAGADTQYF. CDR3 nucleotide sequence: TGTGCCTGGAGTGTCCGACTAGCGGGAGCAGATACGCAGTATTTT.

The chain is built from TRBV7-9 and TRBJ2-1; 10 bases match TRBD2. J was trimmed by 6 bases and V by 5 bases; bases with no gene match: 4. There are 14 residues in the CDR3. From germline, CDR1 is SEHNR and CDR2 FQNEAQ (reference sequence). CDR3 residues: CASSEGLAPNEQFF. CDR3 DNA: TGTGCCAGCAGCGAGGGACTAGCGCCCAATGAGCAGTTCTTC.

This clone was recorded a few times. CDR3 in amino acids: CASSEVGRAGGYTF. The CDR3, as DNA: TGTGCCAGCAGTGAAGTGGGCCGCGCCGGTGGCTACACCTTC. The chain is built from TRBV6-1 and TRBJ1-2; D unresolved. This CDR3 is built from 14 residues. Germline assignment: CDR1 MNHNS and CDR2 SASEGT. V was cut by 1 base and J by 7 bases, with 13 bases left in between.